This T cell receptor beta chain comes out of a study of blood T cell repertoires in COVID-19. Study details: Samples representing acute and convalescent COVID-19 were sourced from the United States, Italy and Spain.

Original data processing: Reference gene primer amplification in the assay estimated nucleated cell counts. Only in-frame clones appear in the TCRdb table, and some are missing; sequencing was by immunoSEQ multiplex PCR. V and J calls plus clone size are reproduced from that table; the DNA served to infer D and trimming. The sample lists about 360,000 clones, 75% to 90% occurring once. Trimming left V 0 bases short and J 4 bases short, with 9 bases between. CDR1 and CDR2 (germline): LGHDT, YNNKEL (reference sequence). The CDR3 is 14 residues long. The chain is built from TRBV3-1 (or the pseudogene TRBV3-2) and TRBJ1-2; D is perhaps TRBD1 (6 bases). Sequencing was carried out using peripheral blood. The source is a woman in her fifties or sixties with COVID-19, enrolled during active disease. The CDR3 DNA is TGTGCCAGCAGCCAAGATACAGGGCCCTATGGCTACACCTTC. The encoded protein is CASSQDTGPYGYTF.